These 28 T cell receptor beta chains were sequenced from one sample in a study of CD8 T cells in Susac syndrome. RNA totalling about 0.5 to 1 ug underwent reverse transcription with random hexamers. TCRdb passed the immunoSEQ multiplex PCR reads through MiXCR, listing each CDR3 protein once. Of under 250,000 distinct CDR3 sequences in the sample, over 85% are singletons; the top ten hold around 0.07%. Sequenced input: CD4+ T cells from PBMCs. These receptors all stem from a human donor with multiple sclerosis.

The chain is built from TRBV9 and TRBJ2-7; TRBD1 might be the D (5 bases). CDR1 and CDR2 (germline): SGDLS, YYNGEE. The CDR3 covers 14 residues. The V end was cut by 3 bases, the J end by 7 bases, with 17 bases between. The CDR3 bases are TGTGCCAGCAGCGGAATCCTAGGGGCAGGTGAGCAGTACTTC. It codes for CASSGILGAGEQYF.

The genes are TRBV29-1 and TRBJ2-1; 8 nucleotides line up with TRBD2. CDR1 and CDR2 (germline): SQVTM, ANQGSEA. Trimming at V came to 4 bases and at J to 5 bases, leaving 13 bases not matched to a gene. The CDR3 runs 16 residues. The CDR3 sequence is CSVGGGTSEDHNEQFF. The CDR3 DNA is TGCAGCGTTGGTGGTGGGACTAGTGAGGACCACAATGAGCAGTTCTTC.

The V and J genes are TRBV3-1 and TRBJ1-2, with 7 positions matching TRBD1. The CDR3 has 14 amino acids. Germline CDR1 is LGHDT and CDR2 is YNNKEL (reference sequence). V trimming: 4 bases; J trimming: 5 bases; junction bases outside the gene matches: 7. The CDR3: CASSLWDSGYGYTF. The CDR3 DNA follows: TGTGCCAGCAGCCTCTGGGACAGCGGTTATGGCTACACCTTC. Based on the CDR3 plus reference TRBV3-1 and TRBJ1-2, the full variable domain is DTAVSQTPKYLVTQMGNDKSIKCEQNLGHDTMYWYKQDSKKFLKIMFSYNNKELIINETVPNRFSPKSPDKAHLNLHINSLELGDSAVYFCASSLWDSGYGYTFGSGTRLTVV.

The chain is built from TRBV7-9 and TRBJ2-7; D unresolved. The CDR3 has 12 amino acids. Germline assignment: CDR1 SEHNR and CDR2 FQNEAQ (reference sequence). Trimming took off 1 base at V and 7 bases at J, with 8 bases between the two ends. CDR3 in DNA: TGTGCCAGCAGCTTAGTGTCCGGGGAGCAGTACTTC. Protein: CASSLVSGEQYF.

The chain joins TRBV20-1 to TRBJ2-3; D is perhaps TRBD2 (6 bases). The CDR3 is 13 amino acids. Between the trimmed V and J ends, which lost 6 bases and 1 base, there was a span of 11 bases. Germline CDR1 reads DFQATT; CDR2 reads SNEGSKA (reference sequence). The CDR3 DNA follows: TGCAGTGCCAAGGGACTCCGCACAGATACGCAGTATTTT. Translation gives CSAKGLRTDTQYF.

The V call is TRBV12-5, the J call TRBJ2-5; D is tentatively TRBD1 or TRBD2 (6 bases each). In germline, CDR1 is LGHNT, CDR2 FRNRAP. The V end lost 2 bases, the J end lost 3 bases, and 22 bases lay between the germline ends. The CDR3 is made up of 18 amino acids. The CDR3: CASGLPRGLGAVEETQYF. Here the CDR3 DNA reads TGTGCTAGTGGTTTGCCCCGGGGGTTGGGGGCGGTTGAAGAGACCCAGTACTTC.

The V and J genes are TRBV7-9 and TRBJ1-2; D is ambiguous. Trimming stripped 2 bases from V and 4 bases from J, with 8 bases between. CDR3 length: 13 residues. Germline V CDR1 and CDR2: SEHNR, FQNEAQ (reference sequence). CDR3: CASSLLPAYGYTF. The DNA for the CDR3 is TGTGCCAGCAGCTTATTACCAGCCTATGGCTACACCTTC. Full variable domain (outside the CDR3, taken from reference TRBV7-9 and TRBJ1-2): DTGVSQNPRHKITKRGQNVTFRCDPISEHNRLYWYRQTLGQGPEFLTYFQNEAQLEKSRLLSDRFSAERPKGSFSTLEIQRTEQGDSAMYLCASSLLPAYGYTFGSGTRLTVV.

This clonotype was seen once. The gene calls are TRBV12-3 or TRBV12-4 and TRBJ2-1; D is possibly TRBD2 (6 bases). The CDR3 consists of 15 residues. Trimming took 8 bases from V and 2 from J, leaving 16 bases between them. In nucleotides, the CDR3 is TGTGCCAGCTCTATTCCGGGACTTCCCTACAATGAGCAGTTCTTC. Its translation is CASSIPGLPYNEQFF.

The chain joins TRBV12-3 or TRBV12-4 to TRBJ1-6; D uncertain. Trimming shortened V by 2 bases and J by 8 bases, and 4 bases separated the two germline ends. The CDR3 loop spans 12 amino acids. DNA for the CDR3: TGTGCCAGCAGTTTAACCCATTCACCCCTCCACTTT. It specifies CASSLTHSPLHF.

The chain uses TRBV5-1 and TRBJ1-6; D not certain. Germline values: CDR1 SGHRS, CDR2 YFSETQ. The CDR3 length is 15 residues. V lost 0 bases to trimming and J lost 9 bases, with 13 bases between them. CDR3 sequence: CASSLGTSGSSPLHF. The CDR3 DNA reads TGCGCCAGCAGCTTGGGGACCAGTGGAAGTTCACCCCTCCACTTT. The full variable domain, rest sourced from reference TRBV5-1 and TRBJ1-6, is KAGVTQTPRYLIKTRGQQVTLSCSPISGHRSVSWYQQTPGQGLQFLFEYFSETQRNKGNFPGRFSGRQFSNSRSEMNVSTLELGDSALYLCASSLGTSGSSPLHFGNGTRLTVT.

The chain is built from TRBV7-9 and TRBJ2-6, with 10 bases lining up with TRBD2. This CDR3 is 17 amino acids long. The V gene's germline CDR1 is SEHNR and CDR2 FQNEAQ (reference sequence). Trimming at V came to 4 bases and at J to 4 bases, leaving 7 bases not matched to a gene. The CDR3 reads CASSSAGGALGANVLTF. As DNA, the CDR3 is TGTGCCAGCAGCTCAGCGGGGGGGGCCCTGGGGGCCAACGTCCTGACTTTC.

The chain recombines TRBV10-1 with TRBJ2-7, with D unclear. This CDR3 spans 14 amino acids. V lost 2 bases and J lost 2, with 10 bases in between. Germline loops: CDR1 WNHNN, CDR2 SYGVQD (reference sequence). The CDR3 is CASSEGWGPYEQYF. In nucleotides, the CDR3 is TGCGCCAGCAGTGAGGGTTGGGGTCCCTACGAGCAGTACTTC.

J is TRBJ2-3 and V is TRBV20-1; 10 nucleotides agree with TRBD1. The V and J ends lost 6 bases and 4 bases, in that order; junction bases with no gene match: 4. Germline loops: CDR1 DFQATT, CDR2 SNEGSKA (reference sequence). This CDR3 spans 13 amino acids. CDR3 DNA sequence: TGCAGTGCGCCGGGACAGGGGCCAGATACGCAGTATTTT. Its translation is CSAPGQGPDTQYF.

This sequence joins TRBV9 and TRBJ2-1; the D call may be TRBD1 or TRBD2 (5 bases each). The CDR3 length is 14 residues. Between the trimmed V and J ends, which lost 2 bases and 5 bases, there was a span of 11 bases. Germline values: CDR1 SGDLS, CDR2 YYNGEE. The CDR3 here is CASSVRDQDNEQFF. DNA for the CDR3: TGTGCCAGCAGCGTCCGGGACCAAGACAATGAGCAGTTCTTC.

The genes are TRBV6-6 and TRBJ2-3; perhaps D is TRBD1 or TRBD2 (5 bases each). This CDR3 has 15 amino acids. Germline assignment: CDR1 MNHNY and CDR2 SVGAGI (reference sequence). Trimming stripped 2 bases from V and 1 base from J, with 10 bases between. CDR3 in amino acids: CASSYTGRGTDTQYF. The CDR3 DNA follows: TGTGCCAGCAGTTACACGGGACGGGGCACAGATACGCAGTATTTT.

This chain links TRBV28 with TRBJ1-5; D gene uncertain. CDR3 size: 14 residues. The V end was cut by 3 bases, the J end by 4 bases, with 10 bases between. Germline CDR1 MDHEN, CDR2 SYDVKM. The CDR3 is CASSLTQYNQPQHF. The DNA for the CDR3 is TGTGCCAGCAGTTTGACCCAATATAATCAGCCCCAGCATTTT.

CDR3 nucleotide sequence: TGTGCCAGCAGCCAGGGGCGTGGGACAGCACCCGAGCAGTACTTC. Protein product: CASSQGRGTAPEQYF. J is TRBJ2-7 and V is TRBV3-1; 7 nucleotides line up with TRBD1. V shed 3 bases, J shed 6 bases, and the junction held 11 bases outside the gene matches. Germline loops: CDR1 LGHDT, CDR2 YNNKEL (reference sequence). The CDR3 totals 15 residues.

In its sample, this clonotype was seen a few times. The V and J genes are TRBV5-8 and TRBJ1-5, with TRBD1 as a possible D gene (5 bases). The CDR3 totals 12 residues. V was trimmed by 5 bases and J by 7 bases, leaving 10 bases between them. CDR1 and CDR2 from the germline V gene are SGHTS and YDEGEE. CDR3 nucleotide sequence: TGTGCCAGCAGTCTTTGGGGGCAGCCCCAGCATTTT. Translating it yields CASSLWGQPQHF.

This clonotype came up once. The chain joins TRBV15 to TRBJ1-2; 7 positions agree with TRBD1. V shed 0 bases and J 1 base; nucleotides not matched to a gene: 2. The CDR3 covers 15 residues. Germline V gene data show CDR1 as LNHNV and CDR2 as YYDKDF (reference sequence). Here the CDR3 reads CATSRDTGDNYGYTF. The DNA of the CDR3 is TGTGCCACCAGCAGAGATACAGGGGATAACTATGGCTACACCTTC.

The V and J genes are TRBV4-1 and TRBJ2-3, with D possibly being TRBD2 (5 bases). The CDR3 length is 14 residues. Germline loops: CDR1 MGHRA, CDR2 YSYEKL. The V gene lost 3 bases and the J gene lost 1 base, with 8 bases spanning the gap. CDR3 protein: CASSQGSGTDTQYF. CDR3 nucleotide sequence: TGCGCCAGCAGCCAGGGGAGTGGCACAGATACGCAGTATTTT.

CDR3 amino acids: CASGLVLAGGPDTQYF. CDR3 nucleotides: TGTGCTAGTGGTTTGGTACTAGCGGGTGGACCGGATACGCAGTATTTT. V usage is TRBV12-5 and J usage is TRBJ2-3, with TRBD2 identical over 9 bases. J gave up 6 bases and V 0 bases, and 7 bases lay outside the gene matches. CDR1 is LGHNT, CDR2 FRNRAP, per germline. The CDR3 sequence is 16 residues long.

The CDR3 loop reads CASSLQTSGGTDTQYF. Written as DNA, the CDR3 is TGCGCCAGCAGCTTGCAGACTAGCGGGGGAACAGATACGCAGTATTTT. This sequence joins TRBV5-1 and TRBJ2-3; 12 bases are a match to TRBD2. Germline values: CDR1 SGHRS, CDR2 YFSETQ. CDR3 size: 16 residues. Germline trimming cut 1 base from V and 3 bases from J; bases unmatched to any gene: 3.

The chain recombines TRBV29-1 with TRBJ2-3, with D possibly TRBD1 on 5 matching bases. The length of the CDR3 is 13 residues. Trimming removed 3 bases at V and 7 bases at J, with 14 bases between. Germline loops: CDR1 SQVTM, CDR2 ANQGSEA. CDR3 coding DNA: TGCAGCGTTGACAGGGAAGGGCAGAATACGCAGTATTTT. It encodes CSVDREGQNTQYF.

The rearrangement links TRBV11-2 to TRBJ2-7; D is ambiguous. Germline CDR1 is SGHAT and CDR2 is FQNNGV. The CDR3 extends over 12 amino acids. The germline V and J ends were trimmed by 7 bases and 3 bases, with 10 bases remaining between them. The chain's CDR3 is CASTPVGYEQYF. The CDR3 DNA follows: TGTGCCAGCACCCCCGTAGGCTACGAGCAGTACTTC.

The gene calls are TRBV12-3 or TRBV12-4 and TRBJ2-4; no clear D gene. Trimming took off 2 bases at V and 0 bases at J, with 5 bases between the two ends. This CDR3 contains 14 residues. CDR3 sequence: CASSLQLAKNIQYF. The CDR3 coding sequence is TGTGCCAGCAGTTTACAGTTAGCCAAAAACATTCAGTACTTC.

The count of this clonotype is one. The DNA of the CDR3 is TGTGCCAGCAGTCCCACCTTAGCGGGAGTGGTGAACAATGAGCAGTTCTTC. Its protein is CASSPTLAGVVNNEQFF. The rearrangement links TRBV25-1 to TRBJ2-1; TRBD2 matches at 9 bases. The germline CDR1 and CDR2 sequences are MGHDK and SYGVNS. The CDR3 is made up of 17 amino acids. V shed 5 bases and J 5 bases; nucleotides not matched to a gene: 13.

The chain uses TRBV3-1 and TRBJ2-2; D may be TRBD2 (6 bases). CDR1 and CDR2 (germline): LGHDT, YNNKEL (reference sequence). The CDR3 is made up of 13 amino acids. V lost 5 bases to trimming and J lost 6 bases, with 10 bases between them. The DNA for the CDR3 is TGTGCCAGCAGCTACGGGGGTCCCGGGGAGCTGTTTTTT. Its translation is CASSYGGPGELFF.

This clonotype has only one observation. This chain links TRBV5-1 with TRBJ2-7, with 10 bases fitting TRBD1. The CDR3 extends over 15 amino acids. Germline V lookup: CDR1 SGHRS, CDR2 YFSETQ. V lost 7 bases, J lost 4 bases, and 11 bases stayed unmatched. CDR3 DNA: TGCGCCAGCTCTATTGGGACAGGGGCAGGTTACGAGCAGTACTTC. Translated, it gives CASSIGTGAGYEQYF.